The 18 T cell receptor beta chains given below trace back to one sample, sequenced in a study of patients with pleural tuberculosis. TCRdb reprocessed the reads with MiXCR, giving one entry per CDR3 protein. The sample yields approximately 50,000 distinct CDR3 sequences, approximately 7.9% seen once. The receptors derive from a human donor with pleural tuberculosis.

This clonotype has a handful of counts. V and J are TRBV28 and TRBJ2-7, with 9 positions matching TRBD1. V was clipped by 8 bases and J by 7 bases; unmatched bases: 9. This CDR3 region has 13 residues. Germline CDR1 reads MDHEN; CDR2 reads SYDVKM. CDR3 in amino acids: CASGIQGAGEQYF. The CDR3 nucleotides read TGTGCCAGCGGTATACAGGGGGCCGGGGAGCAGTACTTC.

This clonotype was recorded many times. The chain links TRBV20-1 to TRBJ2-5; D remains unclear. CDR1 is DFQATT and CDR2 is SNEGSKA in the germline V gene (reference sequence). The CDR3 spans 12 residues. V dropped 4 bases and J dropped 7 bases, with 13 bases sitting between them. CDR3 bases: TGCAGTGCTACTGGGCGAATGGGGACCCAGTACTTC. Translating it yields CSATGRMGTQYF.

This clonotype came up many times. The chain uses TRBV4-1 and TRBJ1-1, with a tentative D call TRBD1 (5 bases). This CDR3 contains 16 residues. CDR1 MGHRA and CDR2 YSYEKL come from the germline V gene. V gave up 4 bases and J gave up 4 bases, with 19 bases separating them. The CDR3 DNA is TGCGCCAGCAGCCCAAGGATGGGGGTGCAAAGCACTGAAGCTTTCTTT. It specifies CASSPRMGVQSTEAFF.

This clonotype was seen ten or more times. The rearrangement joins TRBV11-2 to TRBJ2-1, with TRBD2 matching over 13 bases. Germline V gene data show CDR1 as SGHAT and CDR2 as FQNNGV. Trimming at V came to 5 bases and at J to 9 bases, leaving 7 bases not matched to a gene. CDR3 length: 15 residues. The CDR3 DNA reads TGTGCCAGCAGCCCTTCCGGGACTAGCGGGACTGAGCAGTTCTTC. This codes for CASSPSGTSGTEQFF.

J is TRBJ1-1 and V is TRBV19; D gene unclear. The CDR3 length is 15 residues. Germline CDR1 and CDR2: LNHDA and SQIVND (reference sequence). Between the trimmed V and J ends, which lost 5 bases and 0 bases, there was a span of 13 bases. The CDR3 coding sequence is TGTGCCAGTAGTCCCCGCCCATACCTGAACACTGAAGCTTTCTTT. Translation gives CASSPRPYLNTEAFF.

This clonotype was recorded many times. The CDR3 DNA reads as TGCAGCGTTGAAGCGGAATATGGCTACACCTTC. Translated, it gives CSVEAEYGYTF. V gene TRBV29-1 combines with J gene TRBJ1-2; D unresolved. The CDR3 is 11 amino acids. Trimming took off 1 base at V and 5 bases at J, with 5 bases between the two ends. In germline, CDR1 is SQVTM, CDR2 ANQGSEA. Together with reference TRBV29-1 and TRBJ1-2, the CDR3 gives the full variable domain: SAVISQKPSRDICQRGTSLTIQCQVDSQVTMMFWYRQQPGQSLTLIATANQGSEATYESGFVIDKFPISRPNLTFSTLTVSNMSPEDSSIYLCSVEAEYGYTFGSGTRLTVV.

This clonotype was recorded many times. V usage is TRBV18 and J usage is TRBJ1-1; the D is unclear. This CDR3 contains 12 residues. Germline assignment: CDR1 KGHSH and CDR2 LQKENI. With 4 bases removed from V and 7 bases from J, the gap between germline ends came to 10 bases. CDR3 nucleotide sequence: TGTGCCAGCTCACACCGGGTTGGTGAAGCTTTCTTT. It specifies CASSHRVGEAFF.

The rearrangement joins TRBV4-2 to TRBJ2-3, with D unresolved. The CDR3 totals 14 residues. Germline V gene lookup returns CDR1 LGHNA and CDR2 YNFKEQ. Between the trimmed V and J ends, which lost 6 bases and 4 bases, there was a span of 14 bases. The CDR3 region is CASRMGPSADTQYF. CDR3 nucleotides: TGTGCCAGCAGGATGGGCCCCTCGGCAGATACGCAGTATTTT.

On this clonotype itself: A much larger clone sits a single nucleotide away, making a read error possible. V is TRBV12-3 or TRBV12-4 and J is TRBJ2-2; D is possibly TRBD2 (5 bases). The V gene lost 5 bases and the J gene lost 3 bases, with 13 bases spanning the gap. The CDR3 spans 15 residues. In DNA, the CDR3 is TGTGCCAGCAGTAAGAGGGAGACGGACACCGGGGAGCTGTTTTTT. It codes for CASSKRETDTGELFF.

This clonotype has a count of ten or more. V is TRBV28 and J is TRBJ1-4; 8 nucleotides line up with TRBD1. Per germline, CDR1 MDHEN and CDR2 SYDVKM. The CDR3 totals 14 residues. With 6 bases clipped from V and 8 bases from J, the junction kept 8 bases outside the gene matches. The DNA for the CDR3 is TGTGCCAGCAGGAGGGACAGGCTAGGAGAAAAACTGTTTTTT. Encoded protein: CASRRDRLGEKLFF. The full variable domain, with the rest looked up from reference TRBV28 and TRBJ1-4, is DVKVTQSSRYLVKRTGEKVFLECVQDMDHENMFWYRQDPGLGLRLIYFSYDVKMKEKGDIPEGYSVSREKKERFSLILESASTNQTSMYLCASRRDRLGEKLFFGSGTQLSVL.

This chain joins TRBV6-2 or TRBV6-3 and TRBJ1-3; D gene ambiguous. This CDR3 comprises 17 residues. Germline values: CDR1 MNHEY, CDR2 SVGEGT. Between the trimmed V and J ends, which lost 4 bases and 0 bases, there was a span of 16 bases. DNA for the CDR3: TGTGCCAGCAGTTCCTTGGTCCTTCAACGCTCTGGAAACACCATATATTTT. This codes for CASSSLVLQRSGNTIYF.

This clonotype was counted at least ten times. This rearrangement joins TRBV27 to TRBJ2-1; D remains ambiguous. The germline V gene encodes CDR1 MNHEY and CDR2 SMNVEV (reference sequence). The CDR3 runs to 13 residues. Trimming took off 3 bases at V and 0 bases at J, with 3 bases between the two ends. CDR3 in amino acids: CASSFGSYNEQFF. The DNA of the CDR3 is TGTGCCAGCAGTTTCGGCTCCTACAATGAGCAGTTCTTC.

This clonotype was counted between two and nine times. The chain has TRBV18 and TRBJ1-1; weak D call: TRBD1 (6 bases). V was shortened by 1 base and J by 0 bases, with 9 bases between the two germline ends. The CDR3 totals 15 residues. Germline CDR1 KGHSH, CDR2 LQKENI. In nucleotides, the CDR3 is TGTGCCAGCTCACCACTTGGACAGATGAACACTGAAGCTTTCTTT. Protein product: CASSPLGQMNTEAFF.

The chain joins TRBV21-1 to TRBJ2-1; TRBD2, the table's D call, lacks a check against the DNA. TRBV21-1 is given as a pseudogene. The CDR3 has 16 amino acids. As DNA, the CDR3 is TGTGCCAGGGTTGGACTAGCGGGGATCTCCTACAATGAGCAGTTCTTC. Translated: CARVGLAGISYNEQFF.

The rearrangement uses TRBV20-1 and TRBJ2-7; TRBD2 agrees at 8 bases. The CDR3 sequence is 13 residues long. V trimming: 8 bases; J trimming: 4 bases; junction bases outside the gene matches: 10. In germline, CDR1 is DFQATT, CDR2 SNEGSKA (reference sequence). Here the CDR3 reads CSSRTSGRYEQYF. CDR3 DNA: TGCAGTTCCCGAACTAGCGGTCGTTACGAGCAGTACTTC.

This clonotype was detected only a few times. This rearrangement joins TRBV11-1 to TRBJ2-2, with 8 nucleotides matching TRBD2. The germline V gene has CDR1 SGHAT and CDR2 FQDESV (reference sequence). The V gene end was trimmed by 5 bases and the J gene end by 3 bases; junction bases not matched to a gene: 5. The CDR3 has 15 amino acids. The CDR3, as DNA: TGTGCCAGCAGCACGACGGGAGGGGACACCGGGGAGCTGTTTTTT. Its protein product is CASSTTGGDTGELFF.

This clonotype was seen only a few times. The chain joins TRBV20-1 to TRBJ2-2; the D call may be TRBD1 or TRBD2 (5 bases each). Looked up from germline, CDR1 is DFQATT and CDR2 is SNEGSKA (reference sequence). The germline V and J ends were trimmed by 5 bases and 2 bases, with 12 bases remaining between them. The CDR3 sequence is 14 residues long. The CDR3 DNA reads TGCAGTGCTTCGGGGCAGTTCAACACCGGGGAGCTGTTTTTT. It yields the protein CSASGQFNTGELFF.

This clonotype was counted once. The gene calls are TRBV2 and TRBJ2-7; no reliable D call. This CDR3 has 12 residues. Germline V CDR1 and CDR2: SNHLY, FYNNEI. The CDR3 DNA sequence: TGTGCCAGCAAAAGAGAATCCTACGGGCAGTACGTC. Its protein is CASKRESYGQYV.